Presented here are 20 T cell receptor beta chains from one specimen sequenced in a study of cytomegalovirus exposure and HLA in healthy donors. This PCR relied on a set of 60 Vbeta primers and 13 Jbeta primers. Clones were read by immunoSEQ multiplex PCR, and TCRdb kept only the in-frame ones, dropping some. Here the sample spans under 200,000 clones, 70% to 80% being singletons. The sequenced sample consisted of PBMCs. The receptors were sampled from a woman in her 30s in good health and CMV-seropositive.

This clone was observed once. V usage is TRBV9 and J usage is TRBJ2-3; perhaps TRBD2 as D (6 bases). V lost 0 bases and J 1 base, leaving 9 bases between the germline ends. From germline, CDR1 is SGDLS and CDR2 YYNGEE. This CDR3 has 15 residues. For the CDR3, the DNA is TGTGCCAGCAGCGTAGAGGTAGCGGGCACAGATACGCAGTATTTT. Residues: CASSVEVAGTDTQYF.

This chain links TRBV27 with TRBJ2-7; D unclear. V lost 2 bases and J 2 bases, leaving 7 bases between the germline ends. Germline V gene data show CDR1 as MNHEY and CDR2 as SMNVEV (reference sequence). This CDR3 has 13 amino acids. This CDR3 is CASSLGPTYEQYF. Here the CDR3 DNA reads TGTGCCAGCAGTTTAGGGCCTACCTACGAGCAGTACTTC.

The gene calls are TRBV28 and TRBJ2-4; no definite D call. Per germline, CDR1 MDHEN and CDR2 SYDVKM. The CDR3 covers 15 residues. The V end was cut by 3 bases, the J end by 0 bases, with 9 bases between. The CDR3 protein is CASSFRFLAKNIQYF. CDR3 nucleotide sequence: TGTGCCAGCAGTTTTAGATTCCTAGCCAAAAACATTCAGTACTTC.

This clone has just a few counts. The rearrangement uses TRBV5-1 and TRBJ2-3, with D possibly being TRBD1 (6 bases). V lost 4 bases and J 4 bases, leaving 10 bases between the germline ends. CDR3 length: 13 residues. Germline loops: CDR1 SGHRS, CDR2 YFSETQ. The CDR3, as DNA: TGCGCCAGCAGCCTACAGGGACCAGATACGCAGTATTTT. Translating it yields CASSLQGPDTQYF.

This rearrangement joins TRBV4-3 to TRBJ2-1, with 8 positions matching TRBD2. This CDR3 region has 16 residues. V gave up 1 base and J gave up 9 bases; unmatched junction bases: 11. CDR1 LGHNA and CDR2 YSLEER come from the germline V gene. CDR3 residues: CASSQGGRYLQGEQFF. Here the CDR3 DNA reads TGCGCCAGCAGCCAAGGCGGGAGGTACCTCCAGGGTGAGCAGTTCTTC.

The chain links TRBV28 to TRBJ2-7; 8 positions match TRBD1. The CDR3 runs 16 residues. The V gene end was trimmed by 4 bases and the J gene end by 3 bases; junction bases not matched to a gene: 11. The germline CDR1 and CDR2 sequences are MDHEN and SYDVKM. The CDR3 spells CASSSPGQGWSYEQYF. The CDR3 DNA reads as TGTGCCAGCAGTTCCCCTGGACAGGGTTGGAGCTACGAGCAGTACTTC.

In its sample, this clone was seen once. The chain has TRBV9 and TRBJ2-1; 9 nucleotides line up with TRBD2. This CDR3 is built from 16 residues. Trimming cost V 3 bases and J 1 base; bases outside gene matches: 5. Germline-derived CDR1 and CDR2 are SGDLS and YYNGEE. The CDR3 DNA reads as TGTGCCAGCAGCGGGGGGGGACTAGCTTCCTACAATGAGCAGTTCTTC. Translating gives CASSGGGLASYNEQFF.

V and J are TRBV7-2 and TRBJ1-5; D is possibly TRBD1 (5 bases). The V end was cut by 3 bases, the J end by 5 bases, with 8 bases between. The V gene's germline CDR1 is SGHTA and CDR2 FQGNSA. The CDR3 contains 13 residues. CDR3 loop: CASSLGGDQPQHF. CDR3 DNA: TGTGCCAGCAGCTTGGGGGGTGATCAGCCCCAGCATTTT.

The V gene is TRBV18, the J gene TRBJ1-3; the D gene is possibly TRBD1 (6 bases). The CDR3 extends over 17 amino acids. CDR1 KGHSH and CDR2 LQKENI come from the germline V gene. The V gene lost 3 bases and the J gene lost 4 bases, with 19 bases spanning the gap. The CDR3 loop is CASSPLRQDRRGNTIYF. DNA of the CDR3: TGTGCCAGCTCACCTCTCAGACAGGACCGACGCGGAAACACCATATATTTT.

The V call is TRBV4-3, the J call TRBJ2-4; TRBD2 might be the D (5 bases). V lost 0 bases and J 0 bases, leaving 12 bases between the germline ends. Germline V gives CDR1 LGHNA, CDR2 YSLEER. The CDR3 is 17 amino acids. The CDR3 DNA follows: TGCGCCAGCAGCCAAGATAAAAGCGGCCCAGCCAAAAACATTCAGTACTTC. This codes for CASSQDKSGPAKNIQYF.

This chain joins TRBV19 and TRBJ1-1; possibly TRBD1 for D (6 bases). V was pared by 6 bases and J by 11 bases, with 22 bases between. The CDR3 loop spans 14 amino acids. Germline-derived CDR1 and CDR2 are LNHDA and SQIVND (reference sequence). CDR3 amino acids: CASRSSSQGRGAFF. DNA for the CDR3: TGTGCCAGTAGGTCATCTTCACAGGGTAGAGGGGCTTTCTTT.

This clone has only one observation. The CDR3 sequence: CASSVSGTSASNEQFF. CDR3 DNA: TGTGCCAGCAGCGTCAGTGGGACTAGCGCGAGCAATGAGCAGTTCTTC. The genes are TRBV9 and TRBJ2-1; 10 bases fit TRBD2. The germline CDR1 and CDR2 sequences are SGDLS and YYNGEE. The CDR3 length is 16 residues. V was clipped by 2 bases and J by 6 bases; unmatched bases: 8. The full variable domain, in which reference TRBV9 and TRBJ2-1 provide the parts outside the CDR3, is DSGVTQTPKHLITATGQRVTLRCSPRSGDLSVYWYQQSLDQGLQFLIQYYNGEERAKGNILERFSAQQFPDLHSELNLSSLELGDSALYFCASSVSGTSASNEQFFGPGTRLTVL.

This chain connects TRBV28 to TRBJ1-2; D gene unclear. Trimming pared 4 bases from V and 1 base from J, leaving 19 bases between. Germline CDR1 is MDHEN and CDR2 is SYDVKM. This CDR3 comprises 17 residues. The CDR3 region has the DNA TGTGCCAGCAGTTCCCTACGGAGGGATGGAATTAACTATGGCTACACCTTC. Translating gives CASSSLRRDGINYGYTF.

The chain couples TRBV9 to TRBJ2-7, with 8 bases aligning to TRBD1. V shed 7 bases, J shed 6 bases, and the junction held 6 bases outside the gene matches. This CDR3 is 12 amino acids long. The V gene's germline CDR1 is SGDLS and CDR2 YYNGEE. The CDR3 DNA reads TGTGCCAGCTCCGGACAGGGCGGCGAGCAGTACTTC. This codes for CASSGQGGEQYF.

The genes are TRBV27 and TRBJ2-6; no reliable D call. Germline V gene data show CDR1 as MNHEY and CDR2 as SMNVEV (reference sequence). V was clipped by 4 bases and J by 0 bases, with 13 bases between them. The CDR3 runs to 17 residues. CDR3 nucleotide sequence: TGTGCCAGCAGTTCCGCAGCGCTACTCTCTGGGGCCAACGTCCTGACTTTC. Its translation is CASSSAALLSGANVLTF.

CDR3 amino acids: CASSPGIAGGQKGSSEQFF. DNA of the CDR3: TGTGCCAGCTCACCAGGAATAGCGGGAGGGCAAAAAGGTTCTAGTGAGCAGTTCTTC. V is TRBV18 and J is TRBJ2-1; 11 nucleotides line up with TRBD2. J was trimmed by 9 bases and V by 2 bases; bases with no gene match: 18. The length of the CDR3 is 19 residues. Germline CDR1 and CDR2: KGHSH and LQKENI.

V gene TRBV19 combines with J gene TRBJ1-2; D gene ambiguous. Trimming removed 1 base at V and 6 bases at J, with 12 bases between. Germline CDR1 and CDR2: LNHDA and SQIVND (reference sequence). The CDR3 runs 14 residues. CDR3 amino acids: CASSIGQARDGYTF. The CDR3 region has the DNA TGTGCCAGTAGTATAGGGCAGGCCCGTGATGGCTACACCTTC. Full variable domain (remainder filled in from reference TRBV19 and TRBJ1-2): DGGITQSPKYLFRKEGQNVTLSCEQNLNHDAMYWYRQDPGQGLRLIYYSQIVNDFQKGDIAEGYSVSREKKESFPLTVTSAQKNPTAFYLCASSIGQARDGYTFGSGTRLTVV.

The V gene is TRBV19, the J gene TRBJ2-3; D unresolved. V was shortened by 3 bases and J by 4 bases, with 14 bases between the two germline ends. Germline V gene sequence: CDR1 LNHDA, CDR2 SQIVND (reference sequence). This CDR3 is 15 amino acids long. CDR3 sequence reads: CASSIYTQASDTQYF. DNA of the CDR3: TGTGCCAGTAGTATCTACACCCAGGCCTCAGATACGCAGTATTTT.

This chain links TRBV11-3 with TRBJ2-7; TRBD1 agrees at 7 bases. The CDR3 loop spans 12 amino acids. Per germline, CDR1 SGHNT and CDR2 YENEEA. With 5 bases clipped from V and 2 bases from J, the junction kept 0 bases outside the gene matches. The CDR3 loop reads CASSGTAYEQYF. The CDR3, as DNA: TGTGCCAGCAGCGGGACAGCCTACGAGCAGTACTTC.

This clone appeared a single time. V gene TRBV19 combines with J gene TRBJ1-4, with TRBD1 matching 8 bases. V lost 6 bases to trimming and J lost 0 bases; unmatched junction nucleotides: 6. Germline CDR1 reads LNHDA; CDR2 reads SQIVND (reference sequence). CDR3 length: 16 amino acids. In DNA, the CDR3 is TGTGCCAGTAGATACACAGGGGGGACAACTAATGAAAAACTGTTTTTT. It yields the protein CASRYTGGTTNEKLFF.